This note documents a single T cell receptor beta chain sequence. TCRdb reprocessed the RT-PCR reads via MiXCR and lists one record per CDR3 protein. The repertoire holds roughly 200,000 distinct CDR3 sequences, with 41% as singletons. The data derive from a study of patients and donors after allogeneic stem cell transplantation. The V end was cut by 0 bases, the J end by 4 bases, with 11 bases between. The CDR3 totals 15 residues. J is TRBJ2-3 and V is TRBV12-3 or TRBV12-4; D call uncertain. This TCR was recovered from a human donor who was either an allogeneic HSCT recipient or a stem cell or donor lymphocyte infusion donor (not recorded which). It is not recorded whose cells these are; they may come from a transplant donor. Sequencing input: blood, either unsorted or a sorted T cell fraction (not recorded which). Here the CDR3 reads CASSLALGNSDTQYF. CDR3 in DNA: TGTGCCAGCAGTTTAGCGCTCGGTAATTCAGATACGCAGTATTTT.